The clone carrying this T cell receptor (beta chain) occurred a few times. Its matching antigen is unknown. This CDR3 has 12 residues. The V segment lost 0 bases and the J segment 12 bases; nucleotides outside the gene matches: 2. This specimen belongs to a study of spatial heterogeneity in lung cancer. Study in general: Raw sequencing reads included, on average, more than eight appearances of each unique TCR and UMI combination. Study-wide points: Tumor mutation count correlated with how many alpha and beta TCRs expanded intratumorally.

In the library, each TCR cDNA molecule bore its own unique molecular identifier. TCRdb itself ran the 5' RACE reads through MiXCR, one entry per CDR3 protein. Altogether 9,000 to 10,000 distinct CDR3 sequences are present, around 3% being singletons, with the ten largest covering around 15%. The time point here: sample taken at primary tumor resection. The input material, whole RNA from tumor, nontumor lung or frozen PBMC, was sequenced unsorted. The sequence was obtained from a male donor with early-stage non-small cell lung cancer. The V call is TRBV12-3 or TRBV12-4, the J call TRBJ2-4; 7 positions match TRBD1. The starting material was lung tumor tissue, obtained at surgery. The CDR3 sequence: CASSLAGTAQYF. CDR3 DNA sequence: TGTGCCAGCAGTTTAGCCGGGACAGCTCAGTACTTC.